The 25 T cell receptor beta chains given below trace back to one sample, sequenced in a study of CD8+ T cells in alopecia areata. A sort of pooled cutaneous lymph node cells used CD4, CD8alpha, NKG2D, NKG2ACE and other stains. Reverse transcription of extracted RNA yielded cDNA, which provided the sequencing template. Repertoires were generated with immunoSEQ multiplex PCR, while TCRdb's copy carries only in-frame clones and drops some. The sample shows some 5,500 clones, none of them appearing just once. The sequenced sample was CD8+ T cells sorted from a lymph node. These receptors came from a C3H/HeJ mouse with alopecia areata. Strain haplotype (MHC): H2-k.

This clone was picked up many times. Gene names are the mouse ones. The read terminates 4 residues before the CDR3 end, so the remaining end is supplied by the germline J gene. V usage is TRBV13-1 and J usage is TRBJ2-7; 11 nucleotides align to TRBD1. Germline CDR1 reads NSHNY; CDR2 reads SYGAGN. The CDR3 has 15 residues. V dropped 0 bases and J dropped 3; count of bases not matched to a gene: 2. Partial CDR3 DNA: TGTGCCAGCAGTGATGTCGGGACAGGGGGCTAT. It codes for CASSDVGTGGY. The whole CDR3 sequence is CASSDVGTGGYEQYF.

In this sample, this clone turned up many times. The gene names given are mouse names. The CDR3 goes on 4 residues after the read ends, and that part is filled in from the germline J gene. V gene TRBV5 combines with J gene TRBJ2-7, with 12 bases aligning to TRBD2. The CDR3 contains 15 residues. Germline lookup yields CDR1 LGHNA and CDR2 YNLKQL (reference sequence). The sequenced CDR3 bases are TGTGCCAGCAGCCCCGACTGGGGGGGCGAAAAT. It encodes CASSPDWGGEN. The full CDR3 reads CASSPDWGGENEQYF.

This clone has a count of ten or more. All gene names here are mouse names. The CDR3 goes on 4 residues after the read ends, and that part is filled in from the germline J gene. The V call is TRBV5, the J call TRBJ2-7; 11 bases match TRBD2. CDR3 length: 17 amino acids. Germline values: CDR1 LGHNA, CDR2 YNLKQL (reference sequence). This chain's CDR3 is CASSQELRTGGRYEQYF. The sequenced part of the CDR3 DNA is TGTGCCAGCAGCCAAGAGCTCCGGACTGGGGGGAGATAT.

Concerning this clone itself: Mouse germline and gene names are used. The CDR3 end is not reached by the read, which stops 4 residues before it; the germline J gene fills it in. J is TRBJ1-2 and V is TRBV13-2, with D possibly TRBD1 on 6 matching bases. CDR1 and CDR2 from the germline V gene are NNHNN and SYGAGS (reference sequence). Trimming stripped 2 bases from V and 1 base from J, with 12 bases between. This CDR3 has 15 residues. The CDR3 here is CASGELGTINSDYTF. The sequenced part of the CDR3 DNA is TGTGCCAGCGGTGAACTCGGGACAATAAACTCC.

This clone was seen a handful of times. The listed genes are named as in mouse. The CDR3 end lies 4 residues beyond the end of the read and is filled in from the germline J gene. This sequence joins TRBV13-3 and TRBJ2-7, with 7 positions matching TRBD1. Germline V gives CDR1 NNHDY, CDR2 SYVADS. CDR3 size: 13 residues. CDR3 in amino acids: CASSDQGEYEQYF. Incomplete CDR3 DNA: TGTGCCAGCAGTGATCAGGGGGAGTAT.

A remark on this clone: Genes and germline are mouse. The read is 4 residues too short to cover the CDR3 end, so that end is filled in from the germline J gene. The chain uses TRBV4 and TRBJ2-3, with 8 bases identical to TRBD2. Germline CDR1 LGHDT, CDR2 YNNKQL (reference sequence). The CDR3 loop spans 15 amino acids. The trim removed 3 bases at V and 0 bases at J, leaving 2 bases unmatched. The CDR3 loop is CASSYWGASAETLYF. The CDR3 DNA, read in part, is TGTGCCAGCAGCTACTGGGGGGCTAGTGCAGAA.

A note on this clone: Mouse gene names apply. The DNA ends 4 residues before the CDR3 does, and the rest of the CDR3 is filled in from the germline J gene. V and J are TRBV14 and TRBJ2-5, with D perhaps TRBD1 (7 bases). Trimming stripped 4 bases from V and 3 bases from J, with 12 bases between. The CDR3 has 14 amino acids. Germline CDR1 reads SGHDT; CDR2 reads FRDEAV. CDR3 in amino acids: CASSPQGTQDTQYF. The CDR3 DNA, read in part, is TGTGCCAGCAGTCCACAGGGGACTCAAGAC.

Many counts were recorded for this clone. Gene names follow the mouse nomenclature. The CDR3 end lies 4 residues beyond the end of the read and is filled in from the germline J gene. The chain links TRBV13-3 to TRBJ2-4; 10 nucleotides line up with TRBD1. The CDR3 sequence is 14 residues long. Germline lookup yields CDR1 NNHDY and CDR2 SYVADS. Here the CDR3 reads CASSPDRGSNTLYF. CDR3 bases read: TGTGCCAGCTCTCCGGACAGGGGGTCAAAC.

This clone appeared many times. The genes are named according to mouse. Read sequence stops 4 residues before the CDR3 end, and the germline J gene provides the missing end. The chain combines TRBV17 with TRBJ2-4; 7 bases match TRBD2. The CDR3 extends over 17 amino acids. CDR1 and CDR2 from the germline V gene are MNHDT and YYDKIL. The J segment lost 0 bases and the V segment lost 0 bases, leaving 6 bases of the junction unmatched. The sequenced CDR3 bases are TGTGCTAGCAGTAGAGATCGGGGGGGGACTAGTCAAAAC. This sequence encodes CASSRDRGGTSQN. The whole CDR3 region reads CASSRDRGGTSQNTLYF.

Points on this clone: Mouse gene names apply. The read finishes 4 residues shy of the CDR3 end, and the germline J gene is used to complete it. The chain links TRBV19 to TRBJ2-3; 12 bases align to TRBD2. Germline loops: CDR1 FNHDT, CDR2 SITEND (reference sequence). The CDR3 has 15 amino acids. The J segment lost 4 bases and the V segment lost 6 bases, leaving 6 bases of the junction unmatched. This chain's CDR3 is CASTLDWGGSETLYF. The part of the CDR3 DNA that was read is TGTGCCAGCACCCTAGACTGGGGGGGCTCAGAA.

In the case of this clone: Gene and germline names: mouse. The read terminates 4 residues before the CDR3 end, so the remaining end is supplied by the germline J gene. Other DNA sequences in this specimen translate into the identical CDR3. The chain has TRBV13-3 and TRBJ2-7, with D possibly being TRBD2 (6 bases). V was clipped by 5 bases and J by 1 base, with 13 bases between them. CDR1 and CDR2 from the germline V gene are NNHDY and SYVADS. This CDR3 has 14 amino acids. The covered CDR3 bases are TGTGCCAGCAGCGGGACGGGGGGATCCTAT. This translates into CASSGTGGSY. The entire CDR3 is CASSGTGGSYEQYF.

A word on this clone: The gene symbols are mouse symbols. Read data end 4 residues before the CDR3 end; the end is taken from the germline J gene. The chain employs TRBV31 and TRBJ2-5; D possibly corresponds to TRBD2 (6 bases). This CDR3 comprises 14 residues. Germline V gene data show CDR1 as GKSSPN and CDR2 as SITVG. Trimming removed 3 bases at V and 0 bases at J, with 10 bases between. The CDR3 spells CAWSRLANQDTQYF. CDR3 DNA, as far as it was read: TGTGCCTGGAGCCGACTGGCTAACCAAGAC. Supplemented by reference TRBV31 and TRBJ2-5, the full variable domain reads AQTIHQWPVAEIKAVGSPLSLGCTIKGKSSPNLYWYWQATGGTLQQLFYSITVGQVESVVQLNLSASRPKDDQFILSTEKLLLSHSGFYLCAWSRLANQDTQYFGPGTRLLVL.

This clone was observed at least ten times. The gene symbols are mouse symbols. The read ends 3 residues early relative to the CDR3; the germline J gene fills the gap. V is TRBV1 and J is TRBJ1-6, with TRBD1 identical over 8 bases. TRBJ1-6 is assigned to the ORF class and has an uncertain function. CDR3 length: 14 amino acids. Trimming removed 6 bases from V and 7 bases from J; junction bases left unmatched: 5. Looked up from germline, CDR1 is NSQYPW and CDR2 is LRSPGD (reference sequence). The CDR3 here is CTCSGQGENSPLYF. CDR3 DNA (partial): TGCACCTGCAGCGGACAGGGTGAGAATTCGCCC.

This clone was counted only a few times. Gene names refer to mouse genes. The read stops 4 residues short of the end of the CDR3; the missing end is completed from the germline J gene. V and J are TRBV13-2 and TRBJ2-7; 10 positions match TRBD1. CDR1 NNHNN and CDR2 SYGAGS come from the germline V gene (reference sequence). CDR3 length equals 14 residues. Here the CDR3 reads CASGDRDRGYEQYF. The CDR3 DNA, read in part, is TGTGCCAGCGGTGATAGGGACAGGGGTTAT.

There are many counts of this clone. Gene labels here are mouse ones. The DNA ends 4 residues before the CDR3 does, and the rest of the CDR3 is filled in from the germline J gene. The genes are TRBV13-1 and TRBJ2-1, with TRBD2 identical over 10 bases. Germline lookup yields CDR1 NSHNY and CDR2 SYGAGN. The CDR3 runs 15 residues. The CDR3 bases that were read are TGTGCCAGCAGTGATCTGGGGGGGCGCCGGGCT. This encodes CASSDLGGRRA. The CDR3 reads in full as CASSDLGGRRAEQFF.

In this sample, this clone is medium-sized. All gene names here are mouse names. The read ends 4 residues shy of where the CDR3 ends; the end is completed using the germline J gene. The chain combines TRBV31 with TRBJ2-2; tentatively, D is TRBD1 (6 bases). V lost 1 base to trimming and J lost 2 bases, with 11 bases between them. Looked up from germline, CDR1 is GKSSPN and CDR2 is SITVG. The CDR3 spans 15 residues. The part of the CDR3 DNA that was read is TGTGCCTGGAGTCCCGGGACAATTAACACCGGG. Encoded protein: CAWSPGTINTG. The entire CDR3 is CAWSPGTINTGQLYF.

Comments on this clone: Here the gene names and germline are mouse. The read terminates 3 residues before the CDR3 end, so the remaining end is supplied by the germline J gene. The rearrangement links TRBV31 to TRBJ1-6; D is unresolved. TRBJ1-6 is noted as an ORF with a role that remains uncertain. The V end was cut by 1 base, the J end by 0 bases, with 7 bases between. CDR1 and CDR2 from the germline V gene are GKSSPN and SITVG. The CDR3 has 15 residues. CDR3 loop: CAWSPTISYNSPLYF. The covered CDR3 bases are TGTGCCTGGAGTCCGACAATTTCCTATAATTCGCCC.

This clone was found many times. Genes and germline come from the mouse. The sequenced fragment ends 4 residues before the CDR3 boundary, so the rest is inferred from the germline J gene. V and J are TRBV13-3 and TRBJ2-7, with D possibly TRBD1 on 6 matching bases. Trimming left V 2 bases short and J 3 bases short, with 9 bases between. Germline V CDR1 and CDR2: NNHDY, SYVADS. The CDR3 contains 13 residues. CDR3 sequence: CASSERTDYEQYF. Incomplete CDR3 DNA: TGTGCCAGCAGTGAGAGGACAGACTAT.

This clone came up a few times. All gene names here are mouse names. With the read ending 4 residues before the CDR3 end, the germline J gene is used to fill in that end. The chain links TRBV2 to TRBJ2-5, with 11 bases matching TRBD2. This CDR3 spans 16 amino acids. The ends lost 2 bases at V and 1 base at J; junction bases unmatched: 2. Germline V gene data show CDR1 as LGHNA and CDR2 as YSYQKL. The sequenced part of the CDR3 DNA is TGTGCCAGCAGCCAAACTGGGGGGGCGGACCAAGAC. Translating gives CASSQTGGADQD. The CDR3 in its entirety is CASSQTGGADQDTQYF.

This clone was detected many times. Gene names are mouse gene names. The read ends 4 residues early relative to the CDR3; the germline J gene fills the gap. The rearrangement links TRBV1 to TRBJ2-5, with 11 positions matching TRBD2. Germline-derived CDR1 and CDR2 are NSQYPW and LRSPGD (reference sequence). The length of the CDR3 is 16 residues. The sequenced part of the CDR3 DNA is TGCACCTGCAGTGCATCCCCACTGGGGGGGCGCGAC. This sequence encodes CTCSASPLGGRD. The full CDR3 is CTCSASPLGGRDTQYF.

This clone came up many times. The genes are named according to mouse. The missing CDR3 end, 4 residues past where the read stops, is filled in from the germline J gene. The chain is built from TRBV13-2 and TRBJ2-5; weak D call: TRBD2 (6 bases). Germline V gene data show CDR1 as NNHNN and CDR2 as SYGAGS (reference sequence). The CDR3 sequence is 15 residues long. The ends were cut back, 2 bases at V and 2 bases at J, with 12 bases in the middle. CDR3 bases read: TGTGCCAGCGGTGAAAGGGTCTGGGGCCAAGAC. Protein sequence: CASGERVWGQD. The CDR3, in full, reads CASGERVWGQDTQYF.

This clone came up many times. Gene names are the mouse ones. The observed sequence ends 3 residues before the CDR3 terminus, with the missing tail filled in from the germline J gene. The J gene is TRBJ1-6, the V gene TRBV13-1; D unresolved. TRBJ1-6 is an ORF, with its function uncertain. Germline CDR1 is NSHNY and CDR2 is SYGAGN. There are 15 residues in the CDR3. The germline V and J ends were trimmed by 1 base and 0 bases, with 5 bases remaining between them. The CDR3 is CASSDQNSYNSPLYF. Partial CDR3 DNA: TGTGCCAGCAGTGATCAAAATTCCTATAATTCGCCC.

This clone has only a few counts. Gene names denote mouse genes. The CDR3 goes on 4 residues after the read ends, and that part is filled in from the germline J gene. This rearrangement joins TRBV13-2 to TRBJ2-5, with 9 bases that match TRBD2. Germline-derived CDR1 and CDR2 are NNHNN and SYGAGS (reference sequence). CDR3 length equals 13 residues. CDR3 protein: CASGEDWGDTQYF. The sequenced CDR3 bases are TGTGCCAGCGGTGAGGACTGGGGAGAC.

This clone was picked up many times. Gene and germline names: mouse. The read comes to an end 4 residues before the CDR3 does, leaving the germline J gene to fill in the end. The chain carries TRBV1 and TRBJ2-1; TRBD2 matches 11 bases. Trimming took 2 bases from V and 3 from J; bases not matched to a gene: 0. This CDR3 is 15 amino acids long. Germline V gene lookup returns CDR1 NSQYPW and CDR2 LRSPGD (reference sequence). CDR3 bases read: TGCACCTGCAGTGCAACTGGGGGGGCCTATGCT. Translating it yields CTCSATGGAYA. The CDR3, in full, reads CTCSATGGAYAEQFF.

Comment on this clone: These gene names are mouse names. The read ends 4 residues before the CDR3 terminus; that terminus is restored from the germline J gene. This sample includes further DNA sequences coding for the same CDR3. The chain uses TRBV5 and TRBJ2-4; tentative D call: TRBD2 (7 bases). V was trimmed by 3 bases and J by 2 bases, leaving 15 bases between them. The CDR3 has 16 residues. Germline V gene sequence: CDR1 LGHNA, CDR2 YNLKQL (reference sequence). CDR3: CASSQGGGRFQNTLYF. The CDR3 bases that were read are TGTGCCAGCAGCCAGGGTGGGGGGCGCTTTCAAAAC.